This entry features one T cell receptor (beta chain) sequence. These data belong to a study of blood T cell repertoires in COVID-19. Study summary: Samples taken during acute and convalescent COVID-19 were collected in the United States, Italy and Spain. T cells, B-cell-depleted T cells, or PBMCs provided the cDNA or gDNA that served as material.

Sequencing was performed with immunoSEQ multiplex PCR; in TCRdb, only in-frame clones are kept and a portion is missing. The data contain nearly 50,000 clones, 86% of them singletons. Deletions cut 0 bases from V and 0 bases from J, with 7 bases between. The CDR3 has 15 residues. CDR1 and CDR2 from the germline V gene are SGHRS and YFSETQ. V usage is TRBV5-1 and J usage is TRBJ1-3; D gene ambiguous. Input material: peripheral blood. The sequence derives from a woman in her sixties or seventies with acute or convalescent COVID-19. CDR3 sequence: CASSLAGSSGNTIYF. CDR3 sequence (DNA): TGCGCCAGCAGCTTGGCTGGCAGCTCTGGAAACACCATATATTTT.